The next 8 T cell receptor beta chains were all read from a single sample in a study of post-analysis software for immune sequencing data. General study points: TRBV5-6, TRBV5-1 and TRBV20-1 were among roughly 5 TRBV segments more frequent in patients than controls.

Antigens for these TCRs are unknown. Every TCR beta cDNA library bore unique molecular identifiers. TCRdb re-called the PCR reads with MiXCR, one entry per CDR3 protein. The table shows approximately 690,000 distinct CDR3 sequences, with 55% to 70% occurring only once. The specimen sequenced was blood. The receptors here all came from a girl aged 2 to 9 with multiple sclerosis.

This chain links TRBV12-3 or TRBV12-4 with TRBJ2-3; D is unresolved. The CDR3 is 12 residues long. The V end lost 2 bases, the J end lost 5 bases, and 5 bases lay between the germline ends. Here the CDR3 reads CASSLQEDTQYF. The CDR3 region has the DNA TGTGCCAGCAGTTTACAGGAAGATACGCAGTATTTT.

The chain couples TRBV12-3 or TRBV12-4 to TRBJ2-1; 8 bases are shared with TRBD1. Trimming cost V 5 bases and J 6 bases; bases outside gene matches: 9. The CDR3 is 15 residues long. This CDR3 is CASSGRTGLGNEQFF. For the CDR3, the DNA is TGTGCCAGCAGTGGCCGGACAGGGCTAGGCAATGAGCAGTTCTTC.

The rearrangement joins TRBV2 to TRBJ2-3; unclear D gene. The length of the CDR3 is 12 residues. V lost 3 bases and J lost 10, with 11 bases in between. CDR1 and CDR2 (germline): SNHLY, FYNNEI. The CDR3 here is CASSDVAIPQYF. In nucleotides, the CDR3 is TGTGCCAGCAGTGACGTGGCTATTCCGCAGTATTTT.

This clonotype was observed a few times. This chain connects TRBV10-1 to TRBJ1-5; the D gene is possibly TRBD1 (5 bases). The CDR3 has 18 amino acids. V lost 3 bases and J lost 0, with 18 bases in between. Germline values: CDR1 WNHNN, CDR2 SYGVQD (reference sequence). The CDR3 spells CASSEAMPGPDSNQPQHF. The CDR3 bases are TGCGCCAGCAGTGAAGCGATGCCGGGGCCCGATAGCAATCAGCCCCAGCATTTT.

The chain is built from TRBV29-1 and TRBJ2-3, with 7 bases aligning to TRBD1. The CDR3 loop spans 13 amino acids. Trimming at V came to 4 bases and at J to 9 bases, leaving 10 bases not matched to a gene. Germline lookup yields CDR1 SQVTM and CDR2 ANQGSEA. The CDR3 DNA follows: TGCAGCGTTGGCGGGCAGGGGGTGTTGACGCAGTATTTT. Translated: CSVGGQGVLTQYF.

This chain links TRBV11-2 with TRBJ2-3; D unclear. Germline CDR1 is SGHAT and CDR2 is FQNNGV. The CDR3 is 13 residues long. Trimming shortened V by 5 bases and J by 6 bases, and 12 bases separated the two germline ends. The DNA of the CDR3 is TGTGCCAGCAGCCACCATCTTTCCGATACGCAGTATTTT. Its protein product is CASSHHLSDTQYF.

The chain joins TRBV7-9 to TRBJ2-7; 10 bases map to TRBD2. From germline, CDR1 is SEHNR and CDR2 FQNEAQ (reference sequence). This CDR3 spans 14 amino acids. V trimming: 5 bases; J trimming: 2 bases; junction bases outside the gene matches: 3. The DNA of the CDR3 is TGTGCCAGCAGCGGTACTAGCGGGACCTACGAGCAGTACTTC. Its translation: CASSGTSGTYEQYF.

This clonotype was recorded at least ten times. The V gene is TRBV15, the J gene TRBJ2-3, with D hard to call. Germline V gene data show CDR1 as LNHNV and CDR2 as YYDKDF (reference sequence). The germline V and J ends were trimmed by 0 bases and 6 bases, with 7 bases remaining between them. The CDR3 totals 13 residues. The CDR3 sequence is CATSRDAPDTQYF. CDR3 sequence (DNA): TGTGCCACCAGCAGAGATGCGCCGGATACGCAGTATTTT.